These T cell receptor beta chains were read from a single sample in a study of blood T cell repertoires in COVID-19. Generated by immunoSEQ multiplex PCR, the TCRdb table keeps only in-frame clones and is missing some. The data hold around 37,000 clones, with roughly 90% observed a single time. The sequenced sample consisted of peripheral blood. These receptors originate from a man aged 50 to 59 with active or convalescent COVID-19. Each CDR3 is given with its conserved first and last residue. D genes are given only for firm matches. Not all rows give a size; the values are once, few, many and, for expanded clones, a class.

size,D,V,J,CDR3,DNA
.,.,TRBV2,TRBJ2-7,CATQADTSYEQYF,TGTGCCACGCAGGCGGACACCTCCTACGAGCAGTACTTC
.,.,TRBV7-8,TRBJ2-5,CASSFRGTQYF,TGTGCCAGCAGCTTCCGGGGGACCCAGTACTTC
.,.,TRBV30,TRBJ2-3,CAWNPREKNFGRPSTDTQYF,TGTGCCTGGAACCCCCGGGAGAAAAATTTCGGGAGACCTAGCACAGATACGCAGTATTTT
.,TRBD2,TRBV3-1/TRBV3-2,TRBJ2-4,CASSLLSGGDIQYF,TGTGCCAGCAGCCTACTTTCGGGGGGAGACATTCAGTACTTC
.,.,TRBV5-1,TRBJ2-2,CASSFKRWRDNTGELFF,TGCGCCAGCAGCTTCAAGCGGTGGCGGGACAACACCGGGGAGCTGTTTTTT
.,.,TRBV6-6,TRBJ1-1,CASSPTPGALVSEAFF,TGTGCCAGCAGCCCCACCCCAGGGGCGCTAGTATCTGAAGCTTTCTTT
.,TRBD2,TRBV6-6,TRBJ2-3,CASSGLAVTDTQYF,TGTGCCAGCAGTGGACTAGCGGTCACAGATACGCAGTATTTT
.,.,TRBV6-5,TRBJ2-5,CASRGIAYQETQYF,TGTGCCAGCAGAGGGATAGCGTACCAAGAGACCCAGTACTTC
.,TRBD1,TRBV7-8,TRBJ2-2,CASSPGAGGGTGELFF,TGTGCCAGCAGCCCTGGGGCAGGGGGCGGCACCGGGGAGCTGTTTTTT
few,TRBD1,TRBV10-3,TRBJ2-5,CAISTDRGDRETQYF,TGTGCCATCAGTACCGACAGGGGCGACCGGGAGACCCAGTACTTC
.,.,TRBV29-1,TRBJ2-7,CSGSLGTGYEQYF,TGCAGCGGCTCCCTCGGCACAGGCTACGAGCAGTACTTC
.,.,TRBV18,TRBJ2-2,CASSSPSNTGELFF,TGTGCCAGCTCATCTCCTTCGAACACCGGGGAGCTGTTTTTT
once,TRBD1,TRBV7-2,TRBJ2-7,CASSFRPGQGSYEQYF,TGTGCCAGCAGCTTCCGACCGGGACAGGGGTCCTACGAGCAGTACTTC
.,TRBD2,TRBV6-6,TRBJ2-7,CASRETGGTYEQYF,TGTGCCAGCAGAGAAACCGGGGGGACCTACGAGCAGTACTTC
.,TRBD1,TRBV4-2,TRBJ2-7,CASSQAPGTAYEQYF,TGTGCCAGCAGCCAAGCCCCCGGGACAGCCTACGAGCAGTACTTC
.,.,TRBV30,TRBJ2-7,CAWSVRFGGAPYEQYF,TGTGCCTGGAGTGTACGGTTTGGGGGGGCCCCCTACGAGCAGTACTTC
.,TRBD1,TRBV4-1,TRBJ2-7,CASSQEVAGQGPYEQYF,TGCGCCAGCAGCCAAGAGGTGGCGGGACAGGGGCCCTACGAGCAGTACTTC
.,TRBD1,TRBV28,TRBJ1-3,CASSYDRGPGNTIYF,TGTGCCAGCAGCTACGACAGGGGGCCTGGAAACACCATATATTTT
.,.,TRBV27,TRBJ1-5,CASSLKGGRIQPQHF,TGTGCCAGCAGTTTAAAAGGGGGACGCATTCAGCCCCAGCATTTT
.,TRBD2,TRBV9,TRBJ2-1,CASSVSGGVDEQFF,TGTGCCAGCAGCGTAAGCGGGGGGGTCGATGAGCAGTTCTTC
once,TRBD2,TRBV7-8,TRBJ2-3,CASSLSRLAPSTDTQYF,TGTGCCAGCAGCTTATCCCGACTAGCGCCAAGCACAGATACGCAGTATTTT
.,TRBD2,TRBV29-1,TRBJ2-1,CSGKRGGYNEQFF,TGCAGCGGAAAGCGGGGAGGCTACAATGAGCAGTTCTTC
.,TRBD1,TRBV19,TRBJ1-2,CASSTGQGPTNYGYTF,TGTGCCAGTAGTACTGGACAGGGGCCCACTAACTATGGCTACACCTTC
.,TRBD1,TRBV28,TRBJ2-7,CASRLGTGDYEQYF,TGTGCCAGCAGATTGGGAACAGGGGACTACGAGCAGTACTTC
.,TRBD1,TRBV27,TRBJ2-3,CASSVDRARITDTQYF,TGTGCCAGCAGTGTCGACAGGGCTAGAATCACAGATACGCAGTATTTT
.,TRBD2,TRBV2,TRBJ2-3,CASSELAGVTDTQYF,TGTGCCAGCAGTGAACTAGCGGGAGTCACAGATACGCAGTATTTT
.,TRBD2,TRBV4-2,TRBJ2-1,CASSPRGLAEIKQFF,TGTGCCAGCAGCCCCCGCGGACTAGCGGAGATAAAGCAGTTCTTC
.,.,TRBV9,TRBJ1-2,CASSVGPLVLTGDYGYTF,TGTGCCAGCAGCGTAGGCCCCCTAGTGTTGACTGGAGACTATGGCTACACCTTC
.,TRBD2,TRBV4-3,TRBJ2-3,CASSFSSGGTDTQYF,TGCGCCAGCAGCTTCTCTAGCGGCGGCACAGATACGCAGTATTTT
.,TRBD2,TRBV28,TRBJ2-7,CASSFDGTSDYEQYF,TGTGCCAGCAGTTTTGACGGGACTAGCGACTACGAGCAGTACTTC
.,TRBD2,TRBV5-1,TRBJ2-5,CASSPGLAGDQETQYF,TGCGCCAGCAGCCCCGGACTAGCGGGAGACCAAGAGACCCAGTACTTC
.,TRBD2,TRBV5-6,TRBJ2-7,CASSPTSGNYEQYF,TGTGCCAGCAGCCCGACTAGCGGGAACTACGAGCAGTACTTC
.,TRBD2,TRBV18,TRBJ2-7,CASSPGTSGTNYEQYF,TGTGCCAGCTCACCAGGGACTAGCGGGACAAACTACGAGCAGTACTTC
.,.,TRBV19,TRBJ1-1,CASSPYMNTEAFF,TGTGCCAGTAGTCCGTATATGAACACTGAAGCTTTCTTT
.,TRBD2,TRBV6-5,TRBJ2-5,CASSPAAGGLGAQYF,TGTGCCAGCAGTCCTGCAGCGGGAGGACTGGGGGCCCAGTACTTC
.,TRBD2,TRBV4-1,TRBJ2-7,CASSQDARLAGVSEQYF,TGCGCCAGCAGCCAAGATGCGAGACTAGCGGGAGTCAGCGAGCAGTACTTC
once,.,TRBV2,TRBJ2-3,CASSGGGPNTDTQYF,TGTGCCAGCAGTGGGGGGGGCCCCAACACAGATACGCAGTATTTT
.,.,TRBV18,TRBJ2-3,CASSPLATDTQYF,TGTGCCAGCTCACCACTGGCCACAGATACGCAGTATTTT
.,TRBD1,TRBV24-1,TRBJ2-5,CATSDLSGTGPQETQYF,TGTGCCACCAGTGATTTGTCCGGGACAGGGCCCCAAGAGACCCAGTACTTC
.,TRBD1,TRBV19,TRBJ1-4,CASSIYRDRTSNEKLFF,TGTGCCAGTAGTATATATCGGGACAGGACGTCTAATGAAAAACTGTTTTTT
.,TRBD1,TRBV24-1,TRBJ1-1,CATQQGADTEAFF,TGTGCCACTCAACAGGGGGCCGACACTGAAGCTTTCTTT
once,.,TRBV6-2/TRBV6-3,TRBJ1-1,CASSNAWAEAFF,TGTGCCAGCAGTAATGCCTGGGCAGAAGCTTTCTTT